This record concerns one T cell receptor (beta chain) sequence. Unique molecular identifiers tagged the TCRbeta library. TCRdb processed the PCR reads anew with MiXCR; each CDR3 protein has one entry. Found here are over 550,000 distinct CDR3 sequences, about 11% of them singletons; the top ten hold roughly 4%. The V gene lost 6 bases and the J gene lost 4 bases, with 13 bases spanning the gap. This CDR3 is 14 amino acids long. The germline V gene has CDR1 DFQATT and CDR2 SNEGSKA (reference sequence). The data derive from a study of T-cell reconstitution after alpha-beta-depleted transplantation in children.

This sequence joins TRBV20-1 and TRBJ2-6; no definite D call. The sequence came from a human donor who donated a stem cell graft to a child with acute myeloid leukemia. Source: PBMCs from the stem cell graft donor, taken from the stem cell graft. The CDR3 is CSAPKAGGANVLTF. CDR3 DNA: TGCAGTGCCCCCAAGGCCGGCGGGGCCAACGTCCTGACTTTC.